This T cell receptor beta chain was captured by sequencing in a study of monozygotic twins with inflammatory bowel disease. Whole-blood RNA isolation (total RNA) proceeded without T cell sorting. TCRdb reanalyzed the 5' RACE reads, giving one entry per CDR3 protein sequence and no DNA. This sample's table reports 350,000 to 500,000 distinct CDR3 sequences. As regards this clonotype: The antigen remains unidentified.

General study findings and limits: IBD patients shared fewer clonotypes with others than healthy twins, especially with disease activity. With inverse Simpson as the measure, TCRbeta diversity was lower in IBD patients than in healthy co-twins.

The clonotype originates from a human donor with ulcerative colitis or Crohn's disease, or a healthy co-twin of an affected twin (not recorded which). Source material: blood.

The CDR3: CASSAGDRQTQYF. The chain recombines TRBV5-1 with TRBJ2-5; TCRdb lists TRBD1, though no DNA is available to test this call. The CDR3 runs to 13 residues. Germline CDR1 reads SGHRS; CDR2 reads YFSETQ. Based on the CDR3 plus reference TRBV5-1 and TRBJ2-5, the full variable domain is KAGVTQTPRYLIKTRGQQVTLSCSPISGHRSVSWYQQTPGQGLQFLFEYFSETQRNKGNFPGRFSGRQFSNSRSEMNVSTLELGDSALYLCASSAGDRQTQYFGPGTRLLVL.